This TCR beta chain was identified in a study of blood T cells in healthy people across ages. The study, taken as a whole, reports: More naive CD4+ cells and higher diversity were found in long-lived than in aged donors.

Next came a second PCR, run for roughly 6 to 11 cycles, which used a sample-barcoded 5' primer along with a J-beta primer mix. TCRdb re-called the 5' RACE reads through MiXCR, storing one row per CDR3 protein. The data show 700,000 or so distinct CDR3 sequences, approximately 40% seen once. Trimming cost V 4 bases and J 1 base, with 8 bases left between them. The CDR3 runs to 14 residues. From germline, CDR1 is MNHEY and CDR2 SVGEGT. In this sample, this clonotype turned up a few times. No antigen is known for it. This receptor was taken from a man older than 75 in good health. The sample was blood. The chain joins TRBV6-2 or TRBV6-3 to TRBJ1-5; no reliable D call. CDR3 coding DNA: TGTGCCAGCAGTTCACCGTTAAGCAATCAGCCCCAGCATTTT. Encoded protein: CASSSPLSNQPQHF.